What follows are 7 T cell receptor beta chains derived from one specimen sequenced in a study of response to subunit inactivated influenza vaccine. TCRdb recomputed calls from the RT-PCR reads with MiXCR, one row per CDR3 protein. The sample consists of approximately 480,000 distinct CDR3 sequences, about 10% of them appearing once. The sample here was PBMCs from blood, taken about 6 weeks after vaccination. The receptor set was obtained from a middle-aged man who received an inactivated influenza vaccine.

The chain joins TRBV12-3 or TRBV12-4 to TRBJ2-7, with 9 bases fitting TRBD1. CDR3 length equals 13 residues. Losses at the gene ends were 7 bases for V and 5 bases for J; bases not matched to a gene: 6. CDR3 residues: CASKTGTGHEQYF. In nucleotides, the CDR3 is TGTGCCAGCAAAACCGGGACAGGGCACGAGCAGTACTTC.

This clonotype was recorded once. CDR3 residues: CASSQDIGPYEQYF. The DNA of the CDR3 is TGCGCCAGCAGCCAAGACATAGGGCCCTACGAGCAGTACTTC. The J gene is TRBJ2-7, the V gene TRBV4-3; D is unclear. The V end was cut by 0 bases, the J end by 2 bases, with 8 bases between. CDR1 LGHNA and CDR2 YSLEER come from the germline V gene. CDR3 length: 14 residues.

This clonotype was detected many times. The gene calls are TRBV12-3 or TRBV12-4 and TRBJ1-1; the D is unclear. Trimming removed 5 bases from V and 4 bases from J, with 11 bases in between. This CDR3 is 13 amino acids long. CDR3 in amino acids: CASSPTRVTEAFF. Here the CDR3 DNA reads TGTGCCAGCAGTCCTACTCGGGTCACTGAAGCTTTCTTT.

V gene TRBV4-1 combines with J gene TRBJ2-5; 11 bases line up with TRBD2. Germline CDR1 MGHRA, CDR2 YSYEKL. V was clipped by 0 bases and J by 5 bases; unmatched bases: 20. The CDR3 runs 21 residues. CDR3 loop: CASSQDASLAGGYGAWETQYF. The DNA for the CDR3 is TGCGCCAGCAGCCAAGACGCGAGTCTAGCGGGAGGATATGGGGCGTGGGAGACCCAGTACTTC.

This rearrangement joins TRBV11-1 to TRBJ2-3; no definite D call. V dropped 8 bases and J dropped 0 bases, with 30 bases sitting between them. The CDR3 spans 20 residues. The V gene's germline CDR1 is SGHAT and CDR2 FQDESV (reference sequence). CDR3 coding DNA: TGTGCCAGCGCCCCCCCTCGGATTTGGGCTAAGAGATCTAGCACAGATACGCAGTATTTT. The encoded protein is CASAPPRIWAKRSSTDTQYF.

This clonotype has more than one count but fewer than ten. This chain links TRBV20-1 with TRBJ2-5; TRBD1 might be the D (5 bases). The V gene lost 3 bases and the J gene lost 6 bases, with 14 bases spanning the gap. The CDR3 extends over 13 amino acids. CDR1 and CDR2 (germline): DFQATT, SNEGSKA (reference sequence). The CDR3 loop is CSASAGAGKTQYF. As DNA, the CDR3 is TGCAGTGCTAGCGCAGGTGCAGGGAAGACCCAGTACTTC.

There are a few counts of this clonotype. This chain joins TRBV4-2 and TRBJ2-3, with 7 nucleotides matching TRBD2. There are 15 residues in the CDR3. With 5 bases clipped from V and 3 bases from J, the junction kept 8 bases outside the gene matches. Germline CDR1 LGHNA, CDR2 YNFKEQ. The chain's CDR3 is CASSDKMGGTDTQYF. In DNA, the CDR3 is TGTGCCAGCAGCGACAAGATGGGGGGGACAGATACGCAGTATTTT.